The T cell receptor (beta chain) under discussion was sequenced for a study of T-cell memory formation after mild COVID-19. Across the study: Most TCR clusters belonged to a single donor. Study-wide results and caveats: Contracting CD8+ clones were enriched in EMRA, CD4+ mainly in CM and EM. The second-wave clones peaking on day 37 were not confirmed as SARS-CoV-2-specific. Some SARS-CoV-2-responding clones were already detected in memory before infection.

As concerns this clonotype: The target antigen is unknown.

MiXCR, applied by TCRdb to the 5' RACE reads, yields one record per CDR3 protein. The table records about 180,000 distinct CDR3 sequences, approximately 17% of them present only once. This CDR3 region has 14 residues. CDR1 SGHRS and CDR2 YFSETQ come from the germline V gene. Losses at the gene ends were 4 bases for V and 8 bases for J; bases not matched to a gene: 7. The rearrangement links TRBV5-1 to TRBJ2-1; the match to TRBD1 covers 9 bases. Sequencing used PBMCs or a T cell subset sorted from them (not recorded which). This receptor was identified in a man aged 18 to 30 who had mild COVID-19 (a few samples of this study predate the infection). Cell type and time point are not known. CDR3: CASSERDRVDEQFF. The DNA for the CDR3 is TGCGCCAGCAGCGAACGGGACAGGGTCGATGAGCAGTTCTTC.